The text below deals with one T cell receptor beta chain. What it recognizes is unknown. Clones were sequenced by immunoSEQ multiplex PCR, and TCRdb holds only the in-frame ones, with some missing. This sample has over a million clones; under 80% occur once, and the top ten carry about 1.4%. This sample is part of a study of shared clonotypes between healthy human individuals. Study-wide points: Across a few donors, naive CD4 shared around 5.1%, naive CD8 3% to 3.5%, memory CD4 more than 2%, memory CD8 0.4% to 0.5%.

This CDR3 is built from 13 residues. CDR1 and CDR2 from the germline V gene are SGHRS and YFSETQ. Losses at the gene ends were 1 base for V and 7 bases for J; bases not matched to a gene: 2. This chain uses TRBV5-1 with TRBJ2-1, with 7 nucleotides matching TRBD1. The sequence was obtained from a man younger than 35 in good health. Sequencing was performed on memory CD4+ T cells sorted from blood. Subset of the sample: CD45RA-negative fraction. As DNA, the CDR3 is TGCGCCAGCAGCTTGCCCAGGGGGAATGAGCAGTTCTTC. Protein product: CASSLPRGNEQFF.